The 19 T cell receptor beta chains below come from one sample, sequenced in a study of blood T cell repertoires in COVID-19. The table came from immunoSEQ multiplex PCR; TCRdb's copy has only in-frame clones and leaves some out. Of around 140,000 clones in the sample, roughly 80% were seen once. The sample consisted of PBMCs or T cells enriched from blood (not recorded which). The source of these receptors is a woman aged 45-65 years who had recovered from COVID-19.

This clone was seen a single time. The chain employs TRBV27 and TRBJ1-1, with 8 bases lining up with TRBD1. This CDR3 is 13 amino acids long. J was trimmed by 5 bases and V by 7 bases; bases with no gene match: 6. Per the germline V gene, CDR1 is MNHEY and CDR2 is SMNVEV (reference sequence). CDR3 in DNA: TGTGCCAGCACCCGACAGGGGAATACTGAAGCTTTCTTT. It specifies CASTRQGNTEAFF.

The chain carries TRBV7-9 and TRBJ1-2, with TRBD1 matching 7 bases. The CDR3 contains 13 residues. Looked up from germline, CDR1 is SEHNR and CDR2 is FQNEAQ (reference sequence). V trimming: 2 bases; J trimming: 5 bases; junction bases outside the gene matches: 2. The CDR3 loop reads CASSLQQGYGYTF. The CDR3 DNA is TGTGCCAGCAGCTTACAACAGGGGTATGGCTACACCTTC.

This rearrangement joins TRBV7-9 to TRBJ1-1; perhaps TRBD1 as D (5 bases). This CDR3 is built from 14 residues. Germline CDR1 and CDR2: SEHNR and FQNEAQ (reference sequence). The germline V and J ends were trimmed by 1 base and 0 bases, with 6 bases remaining between them. CDR3 nucleotides: TGTGCCAGCAGCTTAGGGACATTGAACACTGAAGCTTTCTTT. Amino acids: CASSLGTLNTEAFF. The variable domain in full, completed from reference TRBV7-9 and TRBJ1-1, reads DTGVSQNPRHKITKRGQNVTFRCDPISEHNRLYWYRQTLGQGPEFLTYFQNEAQLEKSRLLSDRFSAERPKGSFSTLEIQRTEQGDSAMYLCASSLGTLNTEAFFGQGTRLTVV.

V is TRBV4-1 and J is TRBJ2-5; 9 bases are a match to TRBD2. Germline V lookup: CDR1 MGHRA, CDR2 YSYEKL. This CDR3 has 16 amino acids. V was pared by 5 bases and J by 1 base, with 8 bases of the junction left unmatched. The DNA for the CDR3 is TGCGCCAGCAGCGACAAGAGGACTAGCGCCCAAGAGACCCAGTACTTC. It specifies CASSDKRTSAQETQYF.

This sequence joins TRBV19 and TRBJ2-2, with a tentative D call TRBD1 (5 bases). The ends were cut back, 8 bases at V and 5 bases at J, with 15 bases in the middle. The germline gives CDR1 LNHDA, CDR2 SQIVND (reference sequence). CDR3 length equals 14 residues. In DNA form, the CDR3 reads TGTGCCAGTGCAGGGATCCGAGAAACCGGGGAGCTGTTTTTT. As protein: CASAGIRETGELFF.

The chain is built from TRBV7-2 and TRBJ2-7, with a weak D call TRBD2 (7 bases). V lost 1 base and J 7 bases, leaving 20 bases between the germline ends. The CDR3 length is 16 residues. Germline CDR1 reads SGHTA; CDR2 reads FQGNSA. CDR3 in DNA: TGTGCCAGCAGCTTAGGGTCTGAGGGGGGGCGATTGGAGCAGTACTTC. Translated: CASSLGSEGGRLEQYF.

The chain has TRBV2 and TRBJ2-6; 7 bases map to TRBD1. The CDR3 is made up of 17 amino acids. Germline V lookup: CDR1 SNHLY, CDR2 FYNNEI. J gave up 0 bases and V 2 bases, and 4 bases lay outside the gene matches. The CDR3 nucleotides are TGTGCCAGCAGTGAAAGGGGGCGCGGCTCTGGGGCCAACGTCCTGACTTTC. Its translation is CASSERGRGSGANVLTF.

The CDR3 spells CASSFSNNEQFF. CDR3 nucleotide sequence: TGTGCCAGCAGCTTCAGTAACAATGAGCAGTTCTTC. The chain employs TRBV7-3 and TRBJ2-1; D uncertain. Deletions cut 3 bases from V and 5 bases from J, with 5 bases between. The CDR3 totals 12 residues. Germline V gene data show CDR1 as SGHTA and CDR2 as FQGTGA.

J is TRBJ2-5 and V is TRBV29-1; D is possibly TRBD1 (6 bases). The CDR3 runs to 14 residues. V was trimmed by 4 bases and J by 2 bases, leaving 14 bases between them. The germline V gene has CDR1 SQVTM and CDR2 ANQGSEA. The CDR3 spells CSVGKGTRQETQYF. CDR3 DNA: TGCAGCGTTGGGAAGGGGACAAGACAAGAGACCCAGTACTTC.

This clone was observed a single time. CDR3 sequence: CASSLVQGHEQFF. The CDR3 coding sequence is TGTGCCAGCAGCTTGGTACAGGGACATGAGCAGTTCTTC. The genes are TRBV11-3 and TRBJ2-1; TRBD1 might be the D (6 bases). Trimming stripped 3 bases from V and 8 bases from J, with 11 bases between. CDR3 size: 13 residues. Germline V CDR1 and CDR2: SGHNT, YENEEA.

The chain links TRBV5-1 to TRBJ1-4, with D possibly being TRBD1 (6 bases). V lost 1 base, J lost 10 bases, and 14 bases lay in between. CDR1 and CDR2 (germline): SGHRS, YFSETQ. The CDR3 length is 14 residues. The CDR3: CASSLSGGEGKLFF. CDR3 sequence (DNA): TGCGCCAGCAGCTTGTCGGGGGGCGAGGGAAAACTGTTTTTT.

Worth noting for this clone: The same CDR3 arises from other DNA sequences in this sample as well. This sequence joins TRBV14 and TRBJ2-7; 7 bases are shared with TRBD1. The germline V gene has CDR1 SGHDN and CDR2 FVKESK. The CDR3 runs to 15 residues. V shed 0 bases, J shed 0 bases, and the junction held 2 bases outside the gene matches. The CDR3: CASSQDRGYSYEQYF. The CDR3 bases are TGTGCCAGCAGCCAAGACAGGGGGTACTCCTACGAGCAGTACTTC.

This chain uses TRBV18 with TRBJ2-5; possibly TRBD1 for D (5 bases). Deletions cut 2 bases from V and 4 bases from J, with 8 bases between. The germline gives CDR1 KGHSH, CDR2 LQKENI. The CDR3 length is 13 residues. CDR3 coding DNA: TGTGCCAGCTCACCAACAGGAGTAGAGACCCAGTACTTC. It is translated as CASSPTGVETQYF.

A few counts support this clone. The chain uses TRBV9 and TRBJ1-6; perhaps TRBD1 as D (6 bases). Germline-derived CDR1 and CDR2 are SGDLS and YYNGEE. Deletions cut 0 bases from V and 8 bases from J, with 9 bases between. This CDR3 region has 14 residues. The CDR3 is CASSVVAGDSPLHF. CDR3 in DNA: TGTGCCAGCAGCGTAGTGGCAGGGGATTCACCCCTCCACTTT.

The V call is TRBV5-5, the J call TRBJ1-1; 11 bases fit TRBD1. Germline V lookup: CDR1 SGHKS, CDR2 YYEKEE (reference sequence). The CDR3 length is 18 residues. After removal of 0 bases from V and 2 bases from J, the junction contained 9 bases not matched to a gene. DNA of the CDR3: TGTGCCAGCAGCTTGGCACTAAGGACAGGGGGCTTCAACACTGAAGCTTTCTTT. Its protein product is CASSLALRTGGFNTEAFF.

This clone was observed a handful of times. The genes are TRBV5-5 and TRBJ2-3; 7 bases line up with TRBD1. Germline CDR1 is SGHKS and CDR2 is YYEKEE (reference sequence). V lost 4 bases, J lost 6 bases, and 5 bases stayed unmatched. The CDR3 has 13 residues. The CDR3 bases are TGTGCCAGCAGCGTAGACAGGGTTGATACGCAGTATTTT. Its translation is CASSVDRVDTQYF.

In this sample, this clone turned up once. This rearrangement joins TRBV10-3 to TRBJ2-2; 7 bases match TRBD2. This CDR3 comprises 17 residues. Germline assignment: CDR1 ENHRY and CDR2 SYGVKD. After removal of 8 bases from V and 2 bases from J, the junction contained 14 bases not matched to a gene. CDR3 loop: CAIGGGRQSGNTGELFF. CDR3 sequence (DNA): TGTGCCATCGGGGGGGGTAGGCAGTCGGGAAACACCGGGGAGCTGTTTTTT.

The chain joins TRBV12-3 or TRBV12-4 to TRBJ1-1, with a possible D match to TRBD1 (5 bases). There are 13 residues in the CDR3. Trimming left V 6 bases short and J 1 base short, with 9 bases between. The CDR3 nucleotides read TGTGCCAGCAGACCCACAGGGAACACTGAAGCTTTCTTT. Translation: CASRPTGNTEAFF.

This clone showed up just a few times. V and J are TRBV29-1 and TRBJ2-1, with D maybe TRBD2 (7 bases). The germline V gene has CDR1 SQVTM and CDR2 ANQGSEA. This CDR3 is built from 14 residues. The V end lost 8 bases, the J end lost 6 bases, and 20 bases lay between the germline ends. The CDR3 here is CSFEKAGAPNEQFF. CDR3 coding DNA: TGCAGCTTCGAGAAGGCGGGGGCCCCCAATGAGCAGTTCTTC.